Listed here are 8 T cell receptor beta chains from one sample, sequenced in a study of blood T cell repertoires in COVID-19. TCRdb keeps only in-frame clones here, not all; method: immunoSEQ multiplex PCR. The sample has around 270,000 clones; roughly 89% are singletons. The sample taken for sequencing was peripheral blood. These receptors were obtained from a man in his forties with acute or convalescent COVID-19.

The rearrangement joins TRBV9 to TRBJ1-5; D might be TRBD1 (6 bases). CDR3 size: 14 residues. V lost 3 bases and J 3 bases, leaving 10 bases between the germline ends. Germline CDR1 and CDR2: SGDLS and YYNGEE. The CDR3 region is CASSADSTNQPQHF. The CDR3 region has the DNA TGTGCCAGCAGCGCGGACAGCACCAATCAGCCCCAGCATTTT.

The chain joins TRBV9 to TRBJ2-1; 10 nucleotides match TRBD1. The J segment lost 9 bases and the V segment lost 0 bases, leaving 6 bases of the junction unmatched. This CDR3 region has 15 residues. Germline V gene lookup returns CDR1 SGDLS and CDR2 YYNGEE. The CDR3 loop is CASSVVGQGVVEQFF. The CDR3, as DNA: TGTGCCAGCAGCGTAGTAGGACAGGGGGTGGTTGAGCAGTTCTTC.

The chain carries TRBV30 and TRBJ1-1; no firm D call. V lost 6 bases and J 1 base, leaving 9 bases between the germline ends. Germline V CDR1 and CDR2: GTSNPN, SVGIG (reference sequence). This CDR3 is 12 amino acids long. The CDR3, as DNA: TGTGCCTGTATGACGGGGAACACTGAAGCTTTCTTT. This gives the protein CACMTGNTEAFF.

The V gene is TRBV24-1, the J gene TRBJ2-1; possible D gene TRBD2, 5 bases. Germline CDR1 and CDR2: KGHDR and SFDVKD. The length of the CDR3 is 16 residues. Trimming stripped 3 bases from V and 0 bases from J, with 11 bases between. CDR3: CATSDPSGRSYNEQFF. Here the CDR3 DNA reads TGTGCCACCAGTGATCCCAGCGGCCGCTCCTACAATGAGCAGTTCTTC.

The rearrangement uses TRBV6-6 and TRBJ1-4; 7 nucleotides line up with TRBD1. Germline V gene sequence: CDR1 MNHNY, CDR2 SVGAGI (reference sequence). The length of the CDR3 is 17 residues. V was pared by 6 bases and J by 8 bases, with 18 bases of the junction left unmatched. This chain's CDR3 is CASRRTRGGGSGEKLFF. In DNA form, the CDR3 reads TGTGCCAGCAGGCGAACCCGAGGAGGGGGCTCGGGGGAAAAACTGTTTTTT.

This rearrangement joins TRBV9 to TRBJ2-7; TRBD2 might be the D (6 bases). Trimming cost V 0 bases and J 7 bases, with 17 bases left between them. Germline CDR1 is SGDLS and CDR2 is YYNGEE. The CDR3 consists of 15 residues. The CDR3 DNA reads TGTGCCAGCAGCGTAGCTACGGGACTGACCGTAGAGCAGTACTTC. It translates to CASSVATGLTVEQYF.

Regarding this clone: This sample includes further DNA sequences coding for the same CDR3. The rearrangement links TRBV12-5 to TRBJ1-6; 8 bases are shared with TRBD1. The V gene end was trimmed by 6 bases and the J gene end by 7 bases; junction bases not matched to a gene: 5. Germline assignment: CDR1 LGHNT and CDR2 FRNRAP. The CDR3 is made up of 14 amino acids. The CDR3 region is CASGWTGPNSPLHF. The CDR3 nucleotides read TGTGCTAGTGGCTGGACAGGGCCCAATTCACCCCTCCACTTT.

CDR3 sequence (DNA): TGTGCCAGCAAGGTGGGGGCTGGCTACACCTTC. This encodes CASKVGAGYTF. The chain links TRBV5-5 to TRBJ1-2; D possibly corresponds to TRBD1 (6 bases). Germline V gene lookup returns CDR1 SGHKS and CDR2 YYEKEE (reference sequence). V lost 6 bases, J lost 7 bases, and 10 bases lay in between. There are 11 residues in the CDR3.